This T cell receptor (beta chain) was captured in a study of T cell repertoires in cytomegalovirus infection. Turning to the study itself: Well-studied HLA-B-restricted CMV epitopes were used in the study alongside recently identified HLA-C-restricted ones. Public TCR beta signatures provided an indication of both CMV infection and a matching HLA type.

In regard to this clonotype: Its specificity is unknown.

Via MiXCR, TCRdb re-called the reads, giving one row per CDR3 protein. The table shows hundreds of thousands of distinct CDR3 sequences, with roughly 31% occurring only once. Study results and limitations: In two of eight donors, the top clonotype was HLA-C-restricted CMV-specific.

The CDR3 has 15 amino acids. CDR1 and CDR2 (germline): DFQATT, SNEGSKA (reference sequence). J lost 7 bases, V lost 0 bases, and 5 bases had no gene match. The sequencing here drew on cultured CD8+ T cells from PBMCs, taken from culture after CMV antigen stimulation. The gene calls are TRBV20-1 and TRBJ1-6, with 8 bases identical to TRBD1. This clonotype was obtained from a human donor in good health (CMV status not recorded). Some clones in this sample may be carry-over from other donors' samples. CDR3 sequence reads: CSARDYTGGNSPLHF. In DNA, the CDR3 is TGCAGTGCTAGAGATTATACAGGGGGAAATTCACCCCTCCACTTT.